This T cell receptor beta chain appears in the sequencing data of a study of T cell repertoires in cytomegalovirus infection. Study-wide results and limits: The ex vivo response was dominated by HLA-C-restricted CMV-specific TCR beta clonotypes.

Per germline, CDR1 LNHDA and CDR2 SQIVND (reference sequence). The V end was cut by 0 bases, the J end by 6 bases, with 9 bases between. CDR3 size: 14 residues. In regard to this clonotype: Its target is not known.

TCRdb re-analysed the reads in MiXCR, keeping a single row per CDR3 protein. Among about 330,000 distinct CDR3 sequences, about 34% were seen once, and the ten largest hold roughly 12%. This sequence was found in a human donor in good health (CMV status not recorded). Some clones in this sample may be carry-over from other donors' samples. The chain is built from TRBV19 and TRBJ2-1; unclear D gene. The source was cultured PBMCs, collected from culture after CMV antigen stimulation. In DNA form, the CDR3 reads TGTGCCAGTAGTATAGATCAGGCGATCAATGAGCAGTTCTTC. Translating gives CASSIDQAINEQFF.